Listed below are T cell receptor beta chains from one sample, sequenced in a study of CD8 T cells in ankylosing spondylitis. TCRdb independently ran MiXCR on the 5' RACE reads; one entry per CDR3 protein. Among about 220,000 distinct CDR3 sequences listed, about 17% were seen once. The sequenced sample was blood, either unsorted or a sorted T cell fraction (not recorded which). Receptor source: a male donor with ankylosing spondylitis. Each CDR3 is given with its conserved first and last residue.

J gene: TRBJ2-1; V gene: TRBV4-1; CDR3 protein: CASSQGRGPNNEQFF
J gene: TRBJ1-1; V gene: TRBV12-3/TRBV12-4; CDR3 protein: CACRQPGQGRIGDTEAFF
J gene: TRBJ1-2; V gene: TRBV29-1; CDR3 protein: CSVLGGFGYGYTF
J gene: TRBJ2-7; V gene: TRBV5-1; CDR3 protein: CASSSNRDRGHEQYF
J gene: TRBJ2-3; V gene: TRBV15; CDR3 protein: CATSREDRSTDTQYF
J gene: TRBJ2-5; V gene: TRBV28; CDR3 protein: CASSLLDRGTQETQYF
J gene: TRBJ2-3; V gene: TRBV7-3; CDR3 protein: CASSLTGGGDTQYF
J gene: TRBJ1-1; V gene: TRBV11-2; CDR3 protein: CASSLWGADTEAFF
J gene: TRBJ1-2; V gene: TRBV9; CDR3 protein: CASSVGTGGSYGYTF
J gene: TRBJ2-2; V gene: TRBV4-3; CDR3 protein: CASSQGSRANTGELFF
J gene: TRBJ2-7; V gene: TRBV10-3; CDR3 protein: CAISTPDSPYEQYF
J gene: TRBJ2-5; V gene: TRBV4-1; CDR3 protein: CASSQAGALETQYF
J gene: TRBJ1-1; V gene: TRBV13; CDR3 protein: CASSWGQDTEAFF
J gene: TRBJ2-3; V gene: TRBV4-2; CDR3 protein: CASSQDRGGPDTQYF
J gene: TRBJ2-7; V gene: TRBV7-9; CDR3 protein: CASSLMTGPLEQYF
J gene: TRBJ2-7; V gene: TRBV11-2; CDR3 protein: CASSLDQGYEQYF
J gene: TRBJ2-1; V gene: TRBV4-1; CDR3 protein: CASSQELPRGGEQFF
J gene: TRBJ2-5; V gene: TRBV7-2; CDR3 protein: CASSHPAGGWGTQYF
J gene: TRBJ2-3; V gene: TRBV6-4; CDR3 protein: CASSDRGETDTQYF
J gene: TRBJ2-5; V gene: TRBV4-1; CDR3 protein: CASSQGPGQTQETQHF
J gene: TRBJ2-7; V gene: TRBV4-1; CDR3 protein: CASSQTSGDAYEQYF
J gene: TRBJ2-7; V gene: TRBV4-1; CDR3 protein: CASSQDPSGRAYEQYF
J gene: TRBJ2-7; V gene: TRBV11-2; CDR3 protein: CASSPMGYEQYF
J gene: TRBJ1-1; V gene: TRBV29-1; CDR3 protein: CSVNKNTEAFF
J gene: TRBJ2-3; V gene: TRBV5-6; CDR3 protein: CASSPAAGVSGDTQYF
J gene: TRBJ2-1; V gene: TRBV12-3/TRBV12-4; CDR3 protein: CASSFGLGQGAYNEQFF
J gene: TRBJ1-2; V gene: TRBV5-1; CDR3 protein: CASSFTGSEGGYTF
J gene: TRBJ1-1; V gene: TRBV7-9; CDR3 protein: CASSLLQGYTEAFF
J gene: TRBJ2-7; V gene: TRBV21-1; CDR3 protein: CAKARGVMIYEQYF
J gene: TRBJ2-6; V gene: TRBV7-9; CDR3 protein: CASSLVVRAGANVLTF
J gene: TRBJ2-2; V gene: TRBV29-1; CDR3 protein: CSVVGMTGELFF
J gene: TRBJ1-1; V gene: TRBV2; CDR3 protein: CATQGAEAFF